Listed below are T cell receptor beta chains from one sample, sequenced in a study of CD8+CD57+ T cells in acquired aplastic anemia. TCRdb analysed the reads with MiXCR anew, one entry per CDR3 protein. This table holds around 200,000 distinct CDR3 sequences, approximately 51% found once. The source material was sorted CD4+, CD8+, or CD8+CD57+ T cells (not recorded which) from PBMCs. Receptors originate from a human donor with aplastic anemia. The CDR3 runs from the conserved cysteine through the conserved F or W. The D gene is left open where the match is weak. Part of the rows lack a size; the others show once, few, many or a class for expanded clones.

size | D | J | V | CDR3 | DNA
once | - | TRBJ2-1 | TRBV7-9 | CASSEPGGRGDNEQFF | TGTGCCAGCAGCGAACCGGGCGGGCGGGGTGACAATGAGCAGTTCTTC
few | - | TRBJ2-7 | TRBV28 | CASSLQGLAYEQYF | TGTGCCAGCAGTTTACAGGGATTAGCCTACGAGCAGTACTTC
few | - | TRBJ1-2 | TRBV20-1 | CSARDGVYGYTF | TGCAGTGCTAGAGATGGCGTCTATGGCTACACCTTC
many | TRBD2 | TRBJ2-7 | TRBV7-2 | CASSSGLAGFEQYF | TGTGCCAGCAGCTCGGGACTAGCGGGGTTCGAGCAGTACTTC
- | - | TRBJ2-1 | TRBV2 | CASSESPLRFF | TGTGCCAGCAGTGAATCCCCCTTGCGGTTCTTC
many | - | TRBJ2-1 | TRBV9 | CASSPRVATDNEQFF | TGTGCCAGCAGCCCCCGAGTAGCGACGGACAATGAGCAGTTCTTC
once | - | TRBJ1-3 | TRBV14 | CASSQRYNSGNTIYF | TGTGCCAGCAGCCAACGGTACAACTCTGGAAACACCATATATTTT
many | TRBD1 | TRBJ1-4 | TRBV7-8 | CASSFPGQENEKLFF | TGTGCCAGCAGCTTCCCGGGACAGGAAAATGAAAAACTGTTTTTT
- | - | TRBJ2-7 | TRBV7-6 | CASSPRPRDEQYF | TGTGCCAGCAGCCCCCGACCTAGGGACGAGCAGTACTTC
- | - | TRBJ2-3 | TRBV25-1 | CASSVATLGDTQYF | TGTGCCAGCAGCGTAGCTACTCTGGGGGATACGCAGTATTTT
many | TRBD1 | TRBJ2-3 | TRBV20-1 | CSARGTGGIDTQYF | TGCAGTGCTAGAGGGACAGGGGGCATAGATACGCAGTATTTT
many | TRBD2 | TRBJ2-5 | TRBV2 | CAITGGRGTQETRYF | TGTGCCATCACAGGAGGGCGGGGGACTCAAGAGACCCGGTACTTC
many | - | TRBJ1-5 | TRBV19 | CASSMEGGNQPQHF | TGTGCCAGTAGTATGGAAGGTGGCAATCAGCCCCAGCATTTT
many | - | TRBJ1-1 | TRBV25-1 | CASSEDPGGNTEAFF | TGTGCCAGCAGTGAAGACCCGGGGGGGAACACTGAAGCTTTCTTT
- | - | TRBJ1-4 | TRBV15 | CATSSDSGANEKLFF | TGTGCCACCAGCAGTGATTCAGGGGCTAATGAAAAACTGTTTTTT
few | - | TRBJ1-1 | TRBV9 | CASSVTQNTEAFF | TGTGCCAGCAGCGTGACCCAGAACACTGAAGCTTTCTTT
few | - | TRBJ1-1 | TRBV6-1 | CASSVRTNTEAFF | TGTGCCAGCAGTGTCAGGACGAACACTGAAGCTTTCTTT
- | TRBD1 | TRBJ2-7 | TRBV11-3 | CASSLAPGQGFEQYF | TGTGCCAGCAGCTTAGCTCCGGGACAGGGGTTCGAGCAGTACTTC
many | - | TRBJ1-5 | TRBV19 | CASSTQQGDQPQHF | TGTGCCAGTAGTACGCAGCAGGGCGATCAGCCCCAGCATTTT
- | - | TRBJ1-2 | TRBV10-3 | CAVRAPGLFGYTF | TGTGCCGTCAGAGCCCCAGGGCTTTTTGGCTACACCTTC
many | - | TRBJ1-1 | TRBV19 | CASSMTARTEAFF | TGTGCCAGTAGTATGACAGCTCGGACTGAAGCTTTCTTT
many | - | TRBJ2-5 | TRBV2 | CASSPRAFGETQYF | TGTGCCAGCAGCCCAAGGGCCTTTGGAGAGACCCAGTACTTC
- | TRBD1 | TRBJ1-6 | TRBV10-1 | CASSESAGQAVGSPLHF | TGCGCCAGCAGTGAGTCCGCGGGACAGGCGGTAGGGTCACCCCTCCACTTT
few | - | TRBJ2-7 | TRBV20-1 | CSAGGQSSYEQYF | TGCAGTGCTGGTGGACAGAGCTCCTACGAGCAGTACTTC
many | - | TRBJ1-1 | TRBV11-3 | CASSSRGAEAFF | TGTGCCAGCAGCTCCAGAGGGGCTGAAGCTTTCTTT
- | TRBD2 | TRBJ2-3 | TRBV5-1 | CASSKTSGGAGVTQYF | TGCGCCAGCAGCAAGACTAGCGGGGGGGCGGGTGTTACGCAGTATTTT
- | - | TRBJ2-7 | TRBV15 | CATSRSVGGGGYEQYF | TGTGCCACCAGCAGAAGTGTAGGGGGGGGTGGCTACGAGCAGTACTTC
- | - | TRBJ1-2 | TRBV9 | CASNHLSYGYTF | TGTGCCAGCAACCACCTATCCTATGGCTACACCTTC
few | - | TRBJ2-7 | TRBV10-3 | CAIRAGYEQYF | TGTGCCATCAGGGCCGGCTACGAGCAGTACTTC
- | TRBD2 | TRBJ2-1 | TRBV6-5 | CASTPDGTSGGSSYNEQFF | TGTGCCAGCACCCCTGATGGGACTAGCGGGGGGAGCTCCTACAATGAGCAGTTCTTC
many | - | TRBJ1-4 | TRBV11-2 | CASNPSVTNEKLFF | TGTGCCAGCAACCCCTCCGTAACCAATGAAAAACTGTTTTTT
many | TRBD1 | TRBJ1-2 | TRBV15 | CATSGRQGDYGYTF | TGTGCCACCAGCGGACGACAGGGGGACTATGGCTACACCTTC
many | - | TRBJ1-6 | TRBV4-1 | CASSRGQSSYNSPLHF | TGCGCCAGCAGCAGAGGACAGAGCTCCTATAATTCACCCCTCCACTTT
few | TRBD1 | TRBJ2-1 | TRBV10-2 | CASSESPNRGMLDEQFF | TGCGCCAGCAGTGAGTCGCCCAACAGGGGGATGTTGGATGAGCAGTTCTTC
many | - | TRBJ1-4 | TRBV5-8 | CASSLRGEGSGKLFF | TGTGCCAGCAGCTTGCGAGGGGAAGGGTCGGGAAAACTGTTTTTT
- | TRBD1 | TRBJ2-5 | TRBV19 | CASRRDREFAETQYF | TGTGCCAGTAGACGGGACAGGGAATTTGCAGAGACCCAGTACTTC
many | - | TRBJ1-1 | TRBV18 | CASSGGGDIEAFF | TGTGCCAGCTCTGGCGGGGGCGATATTGAAGCTTTCTTT
- | TRBD1 | TRBJ1-2 | TRBV25-1 | CASSHQGANYGYTF | TGTGCCAGCAGTCATCAGGGGGCTAACTATGGCTACACCTTC
- | TRBD1 | TRBJ1-6 | TRBV7-3 | CASSLMGQGASPLHF | TGTGCCAGCAGCTTAATGGGACAGGGGGCCTCACCCCTCCACTTT
few | - | TRBJ2-2 | TRBV28 | CATLTIPTGELFF | TGTGCCACCCTGACAATCCCGACCGGGGAGCTGTTTTTT
- | - | TRBJ1-4 | TRBV7-9 | CASTALRSEKLFF | TGTGCCAGCACCGCTCTGCGCTCGGAAAAACTGTTTTTT
- | - | TRBJ2-7 | TRBV29-1 | CSVGMASYEQYF | TGCAGCGTAGGGATGGCATCCTACGAGCAGTACTTC
once | - | TRBJ1-3 | TRBV2 | CASSENRVSGNTIYF | TGTGCCAGCAGTGAAAACAGGGTCTCAGGAAACACCATATATTTT
many | TRBD1 | TRBJ1-5 | TRBV24-1 | CATSDGWDSGVISNQPQHF | TGTGCCACCAGTGACGGGTGGGACAGTGGAGTTATTAGCAATCAGCCCCAGCATTTT
many | - | TRBJ2-3 | TRBV7-8 | CASSRFQGGGADTQYF | TGTGCCAGCAGCCGGTTTCAGGGGGGGGGTGCAGATACGCAGTATTTT
- | - | TRBJ2-6 | TRBV20-1 | CSAIYRRGFSGANVLTF | TGCAGTGCTATATATAGAAGGGGGTTCTCTGGGGCCAACGTCCTGACTTTC
many | TRBD2 | TRBJ2-7 | TRBV20-1 | CSALPPSGGSYEQYF | TGCAGTGCCCTGCCCCCTAGCGGGGGATCCTACGAGCAGTACTTC
many | TRBD1 | TRBJ2-7 | TRBV2 | CASSGTGAYEQYF | TGTGCCAGCTCGGGTACAGGGGCCTACGAGCAGTACTTC
- | TRBD1 | TRBJ1-6 | TRBV10-1 | CASGDSRSPLHF | TGCGCCAGCGGGGACAGTCGATCACCCCTCCACTTT
- | - | TRBJ2-5 | TRBV7-3 | CASSLALETQYF | TGTGCCAGCAGCTTAGCGCTCGAGACCCAGTACTTC
- | - | TRBJ2-5 | TRBV9 | CASSPLSRVETQYF | TGTGCCAGCAGCCCACTTTCGAGGGTAGAGACCCAGTACTTC